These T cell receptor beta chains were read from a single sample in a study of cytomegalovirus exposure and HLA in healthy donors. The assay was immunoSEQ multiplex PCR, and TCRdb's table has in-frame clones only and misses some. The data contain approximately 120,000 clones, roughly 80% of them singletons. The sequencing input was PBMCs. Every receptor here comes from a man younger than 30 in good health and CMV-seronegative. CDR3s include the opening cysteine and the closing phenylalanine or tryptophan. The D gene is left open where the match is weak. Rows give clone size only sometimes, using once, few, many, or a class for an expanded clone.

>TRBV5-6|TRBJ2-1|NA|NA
CASSLAPGTEQFF
TGTGCCAGCAGCTTGGCTCCTGGGACAGAGCAGTTCTTC
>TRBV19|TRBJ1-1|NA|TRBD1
CASSIRTGAFTEAFF
TGTGCCAGTAGTATACGGACAGGAGCATTCACTGAAGCTTTCTTT
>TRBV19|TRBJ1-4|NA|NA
CASSPPWGVTYEKLFF
TGTGCCAGTAGCCCTCCTTGGGGGGTAACCTATGAAAAACTGTTTTTT
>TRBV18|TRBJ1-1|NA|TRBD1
CAPSFRGRLTEAFF
TGTGCCCCCTCCTTCAGGGGGCGCCTCACTGAAGCTTTCTTT
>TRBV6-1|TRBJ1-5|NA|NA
CASSEGGGGQPQHF
TGTGCCAGCAGTGAAGGAGGCGGGGGTCAGCCCCAGCATTTT
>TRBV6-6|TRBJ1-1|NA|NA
CASSYAGNTEAFF
TGTGCCAGCAGTTACGCCGGGAACACTGAAGCTTTCTTT
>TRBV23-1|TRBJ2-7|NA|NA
CASSQSEKLRTYEQYF
TGCGCCAGCAGTCAATCCGAGAAGTTGAGGACCTACGAGCAGTACTTC
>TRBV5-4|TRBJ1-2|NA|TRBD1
CASRDSYGYTF
TGTGCCAGCCGGGACAGCTATGGCTACACCTTC
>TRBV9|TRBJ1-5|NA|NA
CASSADSSNQPQHF
TGTGCCAGCAGCGCGGACAGCTCCAATCAGCCCCAGCATTTT
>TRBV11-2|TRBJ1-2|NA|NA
CASSLRVNYGYTF
TGTGCCAGCAGCTTGCGAGTTAACTATGGCTACACCTTC
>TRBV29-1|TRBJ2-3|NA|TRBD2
CSVSPGGTDTQYF
TGCAGCGTGTCCCCGGGGGGTACAGATACGCAGTATTTT
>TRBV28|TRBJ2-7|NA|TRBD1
CASSSTRGRYF
TGTGCCAGCAGCTCGACCAGGGGGCGGTACTTC
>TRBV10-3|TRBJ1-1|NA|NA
CAISDNRERVEAFF
TGTGCCATCAGTGACAACAGGGAAAGGGTAGAAGCTTTCTTT
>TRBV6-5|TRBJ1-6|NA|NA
CASSRQANSPLHF
TGTGCCAGCAGTCGACAGGCGAATTCACCCCTCCACTTT
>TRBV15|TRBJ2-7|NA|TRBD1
CATSSRLRDRAHEQYF
TGTGCCACCAGCAGCCGTCTCCGGGACAGGGCGCACGAGCAGTACTTC
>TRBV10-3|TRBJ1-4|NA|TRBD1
CAISESGTGYEKLFF
TGTGCCATCAGTGAGTCCGGGACAGGTTATGAAAAACTGTTTTTT
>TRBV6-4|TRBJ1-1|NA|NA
CASTSSRRVTFF
TGTGCCAGCACCTCCAGTCGGCGGGTGACTTTCTTT
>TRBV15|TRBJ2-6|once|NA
CATSRVGGSGANVLTF
TGTGCCACCAGCAGAGTAGGGGGCTCTGGGGCCAACGTCCTGACTTTC
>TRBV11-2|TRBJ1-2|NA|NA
CASSLGGGRYGYTF
TGTGCCAGCAGCTTAGGGGGGGGTCGCTATGGCTACACCTTC
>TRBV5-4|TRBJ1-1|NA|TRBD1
CASTLQGARMNTEAFF
TGTGCCAGCACGCTACAGGGGGCGCGAATGAACACTGAAGCTTTCTTT
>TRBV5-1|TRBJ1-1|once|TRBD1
CASSSGQGLMNTEAFF
TGCGCCAGCAGCTCGGGACAGGGACTCATGAACACTGAAGCTTTCTTT
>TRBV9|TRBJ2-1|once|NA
CASSETGISYNEQFF
TGTGCCAGCAGCGAAACAGGAATCTCCTACAATGAGCAGTTCTTC
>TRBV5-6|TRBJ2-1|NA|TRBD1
CASSLQGSTNEQFF
TGTGCCAGCAGCCTACAGGGGTCCACCAATGAGCAGTTCTTC
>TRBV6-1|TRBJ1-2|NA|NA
CASSEALTGYGYTF
TGTGCCAGCAGTGAAGCGCTGACAGGCTATGGCTACACCTTC
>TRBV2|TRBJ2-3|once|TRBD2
CASSEVVGLAVTQYF
TGTGCCAGCAGTGAAGTTGTGGGACTAGCCGTTACGCAGTATTTT
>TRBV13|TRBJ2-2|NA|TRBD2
CASSSQRGRTGELFF
TGTGCCAGCAGCTCTCAGCGGGGGCGCACCGGGGAGCTGTTTTTT
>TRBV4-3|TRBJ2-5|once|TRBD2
CASSQDGLAGIQETQYF
TGCGCCAGCAGCCAAGATGGGCTAGCGGGGATCCAAGAGACCCAGTACTTC
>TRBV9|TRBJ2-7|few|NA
CASSATGNSYEQYF
TGTGCCAGCAGCGCCACCGGGAACTCCTACGAGCAGTACTTC
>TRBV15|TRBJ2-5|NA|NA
CATSRTREYQETQYF
TGTGCCACCAGCAGGACTAGGGAATACCAAGAGACCCAGTACTTC
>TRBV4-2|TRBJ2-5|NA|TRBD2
CASSSLAGSQETQYF
TGTGCCAGCAGTTCCCTAGCGGGGAGCCAAGAGACCCAGTACTTC
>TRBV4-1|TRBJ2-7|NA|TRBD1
CASSHLPGQGPYEQYF
TGCGCCAGCAGCCATTTACCGGGACAGGGACCTTACGAGCAGTACTTC
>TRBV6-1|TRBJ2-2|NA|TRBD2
CASSEGFSGGHTGELFF
TGTGCCAGCAGTGAAGGGTTTAGCGGGGGTCACACCGGGGAGCTGTTTTTT
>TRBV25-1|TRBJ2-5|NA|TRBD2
CASSESPSGAETQYF
TGTGCCAGCAGTGAGTCCCCAAGCGGGGCCGAGACCCAGTACTTC
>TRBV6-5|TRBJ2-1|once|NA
CASSYLPVHNEQFF
TGTGCCAGCAGTTACTTACCGGTCCACAATGAGCAGTTCTTC
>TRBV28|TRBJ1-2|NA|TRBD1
CASREGQANYGYTF
TGTGCCAGCAGAGAGGGACAGGCTAACTATGGCTACACCTTC
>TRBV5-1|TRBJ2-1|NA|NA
CASSFLSYNEQFF
TGCGCCAGCAGCTTCCTCTCCTACAATGAGCAGTTCTTC
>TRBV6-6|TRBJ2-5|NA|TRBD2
CASSYPRGGQETQYF
TGTGCCAGCAGTTACCCCCGGGGGGGCCAAGAGACCCAGTACTTC
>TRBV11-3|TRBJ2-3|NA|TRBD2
CASSFGTSSTDTQYF
TGTGCCAGCAGCTTTGGGACTAGCTCCACAGATACGCAGTATTTT
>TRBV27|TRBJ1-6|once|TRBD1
CASSKPTGINSPLHF
TGTGCCAGCAGTAAGCCGACAGGGATTAATTCACCCCTCCACTTT
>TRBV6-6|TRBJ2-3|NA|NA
CASSSITDTQYF
TGTGCCAGCAGTTCCATCACAGATACGCAGTATTTT
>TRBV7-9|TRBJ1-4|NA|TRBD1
CASSSDREDGKKLFF
TGTGCCAGCAGCTCCGACAGGGAGGATGGAAAAAAACTGTTTTTT
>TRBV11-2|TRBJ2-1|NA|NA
CASTLTGEQFF
TGTGCCAGCACCCTGACGGGTGAGCAGTTCTTC
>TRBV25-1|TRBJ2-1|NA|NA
CASSEVSFSSYNEQFF
TGTGCCAGCAGTGAGGTCTCCTTTAGCTCCTACAATGAGCAGTTCTTC
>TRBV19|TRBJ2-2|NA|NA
CASSIDGEFGELFF
TGTGCCAGTAGTATAGACGGGGAGTTCGGGGAGCTGTTTTTT
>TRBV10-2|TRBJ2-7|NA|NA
CASSEVPQGGSTYEQYF
TGCGCCAGCAGTGAGGTCCCGCAGGGGGGTTCAACCTACGAGCAGTACTTC
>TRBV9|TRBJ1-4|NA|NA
CASSVAPGAQEKLFF
TGTGCCAGCAGCGTAGCCCCAGGGGCTCAAGAAAAACTGTTTTTT
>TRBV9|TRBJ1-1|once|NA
CASSVNTGFTEAFF
TGTGCCAGCAGCGTAAACACCGGGTTCACTGAAGCTTTCTTT
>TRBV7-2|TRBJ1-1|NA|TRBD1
CASSRNRGSAEAFF
TGTGCCAGCAGCCGTAACAGGGGTAGCGCTGAAGCTTTCTTT
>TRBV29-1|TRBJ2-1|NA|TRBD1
CSVEDPGTGVYNEQFF
TGCAGCGTTGAAGACCCCGGGACAGGAGTCTACAATGAGCAGTTCTTC
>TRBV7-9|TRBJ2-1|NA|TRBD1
CASSFPGQGKNEQFF
TGTGCCAGCAGCTTCCCGGGACAGGGGAAGAATGAGCAGTTCTTC